This TCR beta chain was recovered during a study of blood T cell repertoires in COVID-19. Study context: Italy, Spain and the United States were the sources of the convalescent and acute COVID-19 samples. PBMCs, B-cell-depleted T cells, or T cells provided the cDNA or gDNA that made up the material.

Germline lookup yields CDR1 MNHEY and CDR2 SVGAGI. The CDR3 sequence is 14 residues long. Trimming removed 2 bases from V and 7 bases from J; junction bases left unmatched: 5. Original analysis: Reference gene primers were amplified, and this amplification served to estimate nucleated cell counts. Clones were read by immunoSEQ multiplex PCR, and TCRdb kept only the in-frame ones, dropping some. That table is the source of V, J and clone size, and D and trimming were worked out from the DNA. The sample holds under 350,000 clones; more than 85% are singletons and the top ten take roughly 1.3%. The V call is TRBV6-5, the J call TRBJ2-7; 10 bases line up with TRBD1. Sequenced input: peripheral blood. This clonotype originated in a man in his sixties or seventies with acute or convalescent COVID-19. The CDR3 region is CASSYRQGAWEQYF. In nucleotides, the CDR3 is TGTGCCAGCAGTTACCGACAGGGGGCGTGGGAGCAGTACTTC.